The clone carrying this TCR beta chain appeared a single time. Its antigen is not known. The entry originates in a study of T cell responses to AZD1222 COVID-19 vaccine. Study-wide points: Reports say nearly half of spike-specific TCRs go after unmutated variant regions. Spike-specific TCR breadth and depth were elevated following two AZD1222 doses. Among the donors, most were white British and more were female, and clonal diversity was possibly underestimated.

Data came from immunoSEQ multiplex PCR; TCRdb stores just in-frame clones and leaves some out. The profile shows fewer than 120,000 clones, 85% to 95% of them singletons. Germline V gene data show CDR1 as KGHSH and CDR2 as LQKENI. J was trimmed by 4 bases and V by 3 bases; bases with no gene match: 9. CDR3 length: 17 residues. The receptor was derived from an adult in good health. The sequences come from peripheral blood, collected on day 0 of AZD1222 vaccination. The chain employs TRBV18 and TRBJ2-1; 10 positions agree with TRBD2. The CDR3 here is CASSPRGLASGYNEQFF. DNA for the CDR3: TGTGCCAGCTCACCGAGGGGACTAGCGAGTGGTTACAATGAGCAGTTCTTC.